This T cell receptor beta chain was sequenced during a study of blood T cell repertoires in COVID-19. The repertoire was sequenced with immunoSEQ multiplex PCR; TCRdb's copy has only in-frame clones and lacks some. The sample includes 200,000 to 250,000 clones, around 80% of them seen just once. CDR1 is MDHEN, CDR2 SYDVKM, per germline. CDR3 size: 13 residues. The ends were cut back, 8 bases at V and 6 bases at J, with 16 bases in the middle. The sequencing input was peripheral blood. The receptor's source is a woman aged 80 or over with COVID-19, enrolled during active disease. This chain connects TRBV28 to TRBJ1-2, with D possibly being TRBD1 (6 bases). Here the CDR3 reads CASVGALENGYTF. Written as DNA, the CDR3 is TGTGCCAGCGTGGGGGCGCTTGAGAATGGCTACACCTTC.